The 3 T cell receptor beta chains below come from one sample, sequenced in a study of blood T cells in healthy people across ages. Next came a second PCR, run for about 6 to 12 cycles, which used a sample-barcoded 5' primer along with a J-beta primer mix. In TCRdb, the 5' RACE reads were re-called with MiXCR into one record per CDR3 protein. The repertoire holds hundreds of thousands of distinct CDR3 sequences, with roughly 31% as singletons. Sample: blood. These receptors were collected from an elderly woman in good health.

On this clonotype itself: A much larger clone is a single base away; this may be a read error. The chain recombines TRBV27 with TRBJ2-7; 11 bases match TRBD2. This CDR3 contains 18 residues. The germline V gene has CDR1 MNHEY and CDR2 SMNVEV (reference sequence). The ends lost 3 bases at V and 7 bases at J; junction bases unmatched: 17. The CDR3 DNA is TGTGCCAGCAGTTTTCCGAAACTAGCGGGGGCGAACTACAATGAGCAGTACTTC. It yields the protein CASSFPKLAGANYNEQYF.

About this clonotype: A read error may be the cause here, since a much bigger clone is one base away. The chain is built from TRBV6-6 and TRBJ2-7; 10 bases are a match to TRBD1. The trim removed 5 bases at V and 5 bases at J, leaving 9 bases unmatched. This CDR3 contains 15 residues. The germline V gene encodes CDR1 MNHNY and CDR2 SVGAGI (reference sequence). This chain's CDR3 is CASSVPRDRGHEQYF. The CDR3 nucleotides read TGTGCCAGCAGTGTCCCGAGGGACAGGGGCCACGAGCAGTACTTC.

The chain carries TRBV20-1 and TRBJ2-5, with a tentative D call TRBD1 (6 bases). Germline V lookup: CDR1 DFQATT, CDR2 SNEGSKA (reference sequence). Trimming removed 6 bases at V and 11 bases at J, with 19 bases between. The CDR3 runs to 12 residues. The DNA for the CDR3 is TGCAGTGCCCGGTCAGGGGCGGATGAGCAGTACTTC. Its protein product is CSARSGADEQYF.